The rows below give T cell receptor beta chains drawn from one sample of a study of cytotoxic CD8 clonotypes in ibrutinib-treated CLL. Here immunoSEQ multiplex PCR was the method, and the copy in TCRdb shows in-frame clones only, minus some. The data hold almost 250,000 clones, with around three quarters observed a single time. The material sequenced was PBMCs, taken after 24 months of ibrutinib treatment. These receptors all come from a human donor with chronic lymphocytic leukemia. The CDR3 runs from the conserved cysteine through the conserved F or W. D genes are given only for firm matches. Clone sizes are given selectively: once, few, many, or a class where the clone is expanded.

j_call clone_size d_call v_call cdr3_aa cdr3_nt
TRBJ2-3 NA NA TRBV9 CASSAGSTDTQYF TGTGCCAGCAGCGCCGGTAGCACAGATACGCAGTATTTT
TRBJ2-3 NA TRBD2 TRBV27 CASSLRTSGSTDTQYF TGTGCCAGCAGTTTGAGGACTAGCGGGAGCACAGATACGCAGTATTTT
TRBJ2-3 NA NA TRBV12-5 CASGRDWGTDTQYF TGTGCTAGTGGTCGCGACTGGGGCACAGATACGCAGTATTTT
TRBJ2-7 NA NA TRBV27 CASSLSTGTPAYEQYF TGTGCCAGCAGTTTATCGACGGGGACCCCCGCCTACGAGCAGTACTTC
TRBJ2-7 NA TRBD1 TRBV27 CASSSLGQGAYEQYF TGTGCCAGCAGTTCGTTGGGACAGGGGGCCTACGAGCAGTACTTC
TRBJ2-7 NA NA TRBV6-5 CASSYSSTGTYEQYF TGTGCCAGCAGTTACTCGAGCACAGGGACCTACGAGCAGTACTTC
TRBJ2-3 NA TRBD2 TRBV27 CASCQREHVDTQYF TGTGCCAGCTGCCAGCGGGAGCACGTAGATACGCAGTATTTT
TRBJ1-5 few NA TRBV6-1 CASSEIGPGHQPQHF TGTGCCAGCAGTGAAATAGGGCCCGGTCATCAGCCCCAGCATTTT
TRBJ2-7 NA NA TRBV7-3 CASSPRVETPGIHF TGTGCCAGCAGCCCCAGGGTGGAGACCCCAGGCATCCACTTC
TRBJ1-2 few NA TRBV28 CASTDPWEGASYGYTF TGTGCCAGCACCGACCCGTGGGAAGGGGCGAGCTATGGCTACACCTTC
TRBJ2-5 NA NA TRBV9 CASSVAGGSVQETQYF TGTGCCAGCAGCGTAGCCGGAGGGTCGGTCCAAGAGACCCAGTACTTC
TRBJ2-7 once NA TRBV29-1 CSVGRDSTTYEQYF TGCAGCGTTGGCCGGGACTCAACTACCTACGAGCAGTACTTC
TRBJ2-7 few TRBD2 TRBV27 CASGGTRSSEQYF TGTGCCAGCGGAGGGACTAGGTCCAGCGAGCAGTACTTC
TRBJ2-5 once TRBD2 TRBV13 CASSLIAGREETQYF TGTGCCAGCAGCTTAATTGCCGGGAGGGAAGAGACCCAGTACTTC
TRBJ1-5 NA TRBD1 TRBV5-6 CASSLEDRGINSNQPQHF TGTGCCAGCAGCTTGGAGGACAGGGGCATAAATAGCAATCAGCCCCAGCATTTT
TRBJ2-2 NA NA TRBV5-1 CASSWDLANSGELFF TGCGCCAGCAGCTGGGACCTCGCGAATTCCGGGGAGCTGTTTTTT
TRBJ2-7 NA NA TRBV30 CAWMQDYEQYF TGTGCCTGGATGCAGGACTACGAGCAGTACTTC
TRBJ2-7 NA NA TRBV9 CASSVGGAATFPYEQYF TGTGCCAGCAGCGTAGGGGGAGCGGCCACCTTCCCCTACGAGCAGTACTTC
TRBJ2-5 few NA TRBV2 CASSERREETQYF TGTGCCAGCAGTGAGCGCAGGGAAGAGACCCAGTACTTC
TRBJ2-1 few TRBD2 TRBV6-4 CASSDVGGRANNEQFF TGTGCCAGCAGTGACGTTGGCGGGAGAGCGAACAATGAGCAGTTCTTC
TRBJ2-7 NA NA TRBV5-4 CASSSSGARYEQYF TGTGCCAGCAGCTCCTCGGGGGCGAGGTACGAGCAGTACTTC
TRBJ2-5 NA NA TRBV5-1 CASSVTGTPQETQYF TGCGCCAGCAGCGTGACCGGGACACCTCAAGAGACCCAGTACTTC
TRBJ2-1 once TRBD2 TRBV6-5 CASAPGLANEQFF TGTGCCAGCGCTCCGGGACTAGCCAATGAGCAGTTCTTC
TRBJ2-7 few NA TRBV7-8 CASSSGGGPAAHYEQYF TGTGCCAGCAGCTCAGGAGGGGGGCCCGCGGCCCACTACGAGCAGTACTTC
TRBJ2-7 NA NA TRBV9 CASSVDPNVSGPNEQYF TGTGCCAGCAGCGTAGATCCCAATGTCTCAGGGCCCAACGAGCAGTACTTC
TRBJ1-3 once NA TRBV4-3 CASSPGEGDTIYF TGCGCCAGCAGCCCAGGGGAAGGGGACACCATATATTTT
TRBJ2-7 NA NA TRBV19 CASRDTSYEQYF TGTGCCAGCCGGGACACCTCCTACGAGCAGTACTTC
TRBJ1-2 few NA TRBV5-4 CASYNQPAKGGYTF TGTGCCAGCTATAATCAACCGGCAAAGGGTGGCTACACCTTC
TRBJ1-2 NA NA TRBV13 CASSFGTQINYGYTF TGTGCCAGCAGCTTCGGGACTCAAATAAACTATGGCTACACCTTC
TRBJ2-2 NA NA TRBV30 CAWAVGAGELFF TGTGCCTGGGCCGTGGGCGCCGGGGAGCTGTTTTTT
TRBJ2-5 NA NA TRBV11-3 CASSHGVGVDLGSQETQYF TGTGCCAGCAGCCACGGGGTGGGGGTTGACCTTGGGTCCCAAGAGACCCAGTACTTC
TRBJ2-3 NA TRBD2 TRBV9 CASSTRLAGNTDTQYF TGTGCCAGCAGCACCCGACTAGCGGGGAACACAGATACGCAGTATTTT
TRBJ1-5 NA NA TRBV2 CASNPDSLNQPQHF TGTGCCAGCAACCCAGACAGTTTAAATCAGCCCCAGCATTTT
TRBJ2-1 NA NA TRBV27 CASSLSLNNEQFF TGTGCCAGCAGTTTGAGTCTCAACAATGAGCAGTTCTTC
TRBJ2-1 NA NA TRBV10-1 CASNSSGERYCEQFF TGCGCCAGCAATTCGAGTGGGGAGAGGTATTGTGAGCAGTTCTTC
TRBJ2-5 NA NA TRBV30 CAWSADSVGETQYF TGTGCCTGGAGCGCAGACTCCGTGGGTGAGACCCAGTACTTC
TRBJ1-2 NA TRBD1 TRBV27 CASGDRVEYGYTF TGTGCCAGCGGGGACAGGGTAGAATATGGCTACACCTTC
TRBJ2-5 NA NA TRBV2 CASSEQPPQYF TGTGCCAGCAGTGAGCAGCCCCCCCAGTACTTC
TRBJ2-1 few TRBD2 TRBV2 CASSVTSGSHEQFF TGTGCCAGCAGTGTGACTAGCGGGAGCCATGAGCAGTTCTTC
TRBJ2-7 few TRBD2 TRBV9 CASGEGKYF TGTGCCAGCGGGGAGGGGAAGTACTTC
TRBJ1-5 NA NA TRBV28 CASSFPEERQHF TGTGCCAGCAGTTTTCCCGAGGAGCGCCAGCATTTT
TRBJ2-7 NA NA TRBV25-1 CASSQIRAFGQYF TGTGCCAGCAGTCAGATAAGGGCATTTGGGCAGTACTTC
TRBJ2-7 NA NA TRBV5-6 CASSLTGTYEQYF TGTGCCAGCAGCTTGACAGGCACCTACGAGCAGTACTTC
TRBJ2-7 NA NA TRBV19 CASSPTSTSSYEQYF TGTGCCAGTAGTCCCACCTCAACGAGCTCCTACGAGCAGTACTTC
TRBJ2-3 NA NA TRBV6-5 CASRRDTSTDTQYF TGTGCCAGCAGGCGGGACACTAGCACAGATACGCAGTATTTT
TRBJ1-4 once NA TRBV6-5 CASKTLDSAGEKLFF TGTGCCAGCAAGACTCTTGATTCGGCGGGGGAAAAACTGTTTTTT
TRBJ2-1 NA NA TRBV9 CASSGPRQFF TGTGCCAGCAGCGGGCCCCGGCAGTTCTTC
TRBJ2-7 once TRBD1 TRBV27 CASRNIRGPYEQYF TGTGCCAGCAGAAACATCAGGGGGCCCTACGAGCAGTACTTC
TRBJ2-3 NA NA TRBV7-2 CASSLGWFEGPDTQYF TGTGCCAGCAGTCTAGGGTGGTTCGAAGGGCCAGATACGCAGTATTTT
TRBJ2-7 few NA TRBV2 CASRLPGQRYEQYF TGTGCCAGTAGGTTACCTGGGCAGCGATACGAGCAGTACTTC